The 7 T cell receptor beta chains in this list originate from one sample, sequenced in a study of blood T cell repertoires in COVID-19. The repertoire was sequenced with immunoSEQ multiplex PCR; TCRdb's copy has only in-frame clones and lacks some. The table shows a few hundred thousand clones, with 88% occurring only once. The sequencing sample was made of PBMCs or T cells enriched from blood (not recorded which). The receptors shown here come from a woman aged 45-65 years with acute COVID-19.

This chain connects TRBV4-2 to TRBJ2-3, with TRBD2 identical over 7 bases. The junction had 7 bases not matched to a gene; V was cut back by 2 bases and J by 2 bases. This CDR3 has 16 amino acids. In germline, CDR1 is LGHNA, CDR2 YNFKEQ. CDR3 loop: CASSQIAGVFTDTQYF. The CDR3, as DNA: TGTGCCAGCAGCCAAATTGCGGGAGTGTTCACAGATACGCAGTATTTT.

The chain carries TRBV7-8 and TRBJ2-1, with D possibly being TRBD2 (7 bases). CDR1 SGHVS and CDR2 FQNEAQ come from the germline V gene. The CDR3 sequence is 16 residues long. The ends were cut back, 7 bases at V and 9 bases at J, with 25 bases in the middle. Here the CDR3 DNA reads TGTGCCAGCATCCGGGGGGCAGGACTCCCTACTGTTGAGCAGTTCTTC. This translates into CASIRGAGLPTVEQFF. The whole variable domain, remainder taken from reference TRBV7-8 and TRBJ2-1, is GAGVSQSPRYKVAKRGQDVALRCDPISGHVSLFWYQQALGQGPEFLTYFQNEAQLDKSGLPSDRFFAERPEGSVSTLKIQRTQQEDSAVYLCASIRGAGLPTVEQFFGPGTRLTVL.

The chain combines TRBV4-2 with TRBJ2-7, with 11 bases lining up with TRBD1. The CDR3 extends over 19 amino acids. The trim removed 3 bases at V and 4 bases at J, leaving 17 bases unmatched. CDR1 is LGHNA, CDR2 YNFKEQ, per germline. In DNA, the CDR3 is TGTGCCAGCAGCCAGGGGGTCTTAAATCTGGGACAGGGGGTATACGAGCAGTACTTC. Translation gives CASSQGVLNLGQGVYEQYF.

A few counts support this clone. The rearrangement joins TRBV10-3 to TRBJ1-4; a possible D gene is TRBD1 (5 bases). Trimming removed 6 bases at V and 7 bases at J, with 12 bases between. The CDR3 runs to 13 residues. Germline values: CDR1 ENHRY, CDR2 SYGVKD. The CDR3 DNA follows: TGTGCCATCAGGTCCCTCGGGGGTGAAAAACTGTTTTTT. Translated, it gives CAIRSLGGEKLFF.

The rearrangement links TRBV3-1 (or the pseudogene TRBV3-2) to TRBJ1-6; 7 nucleotides align to TRBD1. V gave up 3 bases and J gave up 7 bases; unmatched junction bases: 0. The CDR3 is 13 amino acids. CDR1 LGHDT and CDR2 YNNKEL come from the germline V gene (reference sequence). CDR3 sequence reads: CASSQDRNSPLHF. DNA for the CDR3: TGTGCCAGCAGCCAGGACAGGAATTCACCCCTCCACTTT.

The chain combines TRBV28 with TRBJ2-5; tentatively, D is TRBD2 (6 bases). This CDR3 has 13 amino acids. V was cut by 2 bases and J by 5 bases, with 9 bases left in between. Germline CDR1 is MDHEN and CDR2 is SYDVKM. CDR3 region: CASSLGGGETQYF. The CDR3 DNA reads as TGTGCCAGCAGTTTAGGAGGAGGGGAGACCCAGTACTTC.

The chain employs TRBV7-2 and TRBJ2-3, with D uncertain. CDR3 length: 14 amino acids. CDR1 and CDR2 (germline): SGHTA, FQGNSA. V shed 1 base and J shed 4 bases, with 9 bases lying between them. DNA of the CDR3: TGTGCCAGCAGCTTAGTCTCAAAGCCAGATACGCAGTATTTT. It yields the protein CASSLVSKPDTQYF.